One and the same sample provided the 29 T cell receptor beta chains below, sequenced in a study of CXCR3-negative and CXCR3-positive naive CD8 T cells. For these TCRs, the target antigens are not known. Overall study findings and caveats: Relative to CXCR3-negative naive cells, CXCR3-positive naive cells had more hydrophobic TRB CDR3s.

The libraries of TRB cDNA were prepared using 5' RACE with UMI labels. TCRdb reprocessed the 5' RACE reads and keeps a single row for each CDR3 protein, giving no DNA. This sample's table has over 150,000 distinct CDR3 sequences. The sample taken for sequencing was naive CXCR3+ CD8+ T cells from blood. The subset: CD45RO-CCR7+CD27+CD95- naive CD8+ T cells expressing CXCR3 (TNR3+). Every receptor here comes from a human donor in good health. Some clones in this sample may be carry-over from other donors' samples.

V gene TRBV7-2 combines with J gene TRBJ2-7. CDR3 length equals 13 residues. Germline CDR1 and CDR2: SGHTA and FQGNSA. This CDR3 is CASSFQATYEQYF.

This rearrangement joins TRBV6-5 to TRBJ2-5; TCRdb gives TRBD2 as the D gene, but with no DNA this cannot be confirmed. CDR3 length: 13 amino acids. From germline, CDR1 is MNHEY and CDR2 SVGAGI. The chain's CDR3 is CASSYSPGETQYF.

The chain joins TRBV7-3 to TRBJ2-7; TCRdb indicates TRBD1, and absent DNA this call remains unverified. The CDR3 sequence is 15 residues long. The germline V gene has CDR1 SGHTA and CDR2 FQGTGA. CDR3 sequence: CASSYGTGGGYEQYF. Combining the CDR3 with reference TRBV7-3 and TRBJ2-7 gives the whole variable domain GAGVSQTPSNKVTEKGKYVELRCDPISGHTALYWYRQSLGQGPEFLIYFQGTGAADDSGLPNDRFFAVRPEGSVSTLKIQRTERGDSAVYLCASSYGTGGGYEQYFGPGTRLTVT.

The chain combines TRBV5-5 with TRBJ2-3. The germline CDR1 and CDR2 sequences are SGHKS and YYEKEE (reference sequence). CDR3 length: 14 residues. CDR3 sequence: CASSLASVTDTQYF.

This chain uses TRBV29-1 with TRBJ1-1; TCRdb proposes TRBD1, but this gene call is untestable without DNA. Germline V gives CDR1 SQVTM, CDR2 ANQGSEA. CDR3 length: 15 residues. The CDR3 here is CSVGGLTGDYTEAFF.

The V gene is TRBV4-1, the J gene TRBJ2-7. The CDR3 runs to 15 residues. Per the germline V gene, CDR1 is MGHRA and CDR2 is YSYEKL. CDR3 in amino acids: CASSQDHTGYYEQYF.

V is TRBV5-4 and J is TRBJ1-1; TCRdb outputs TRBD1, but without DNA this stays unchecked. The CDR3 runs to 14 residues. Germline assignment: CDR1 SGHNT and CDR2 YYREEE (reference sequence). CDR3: CASSWDRGVTEAFF.

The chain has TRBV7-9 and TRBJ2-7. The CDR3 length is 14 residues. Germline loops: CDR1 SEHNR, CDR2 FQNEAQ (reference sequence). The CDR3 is CASSPDKSRYEQYF.

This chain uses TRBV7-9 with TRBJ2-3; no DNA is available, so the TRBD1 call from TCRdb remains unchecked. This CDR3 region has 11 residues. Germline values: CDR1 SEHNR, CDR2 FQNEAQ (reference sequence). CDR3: CASAPTDTQYF. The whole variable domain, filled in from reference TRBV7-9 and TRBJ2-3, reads DTGVSQNPRHKITKRGQNVTFRCDPISEHNRLYWYRQTLGQGPEFLTYFQNEAQLEKSRLLSDRFSAERPKGSFSTLEIQRTEQGDSAMYLCASAPTDTQYFGPGTRLTVL.

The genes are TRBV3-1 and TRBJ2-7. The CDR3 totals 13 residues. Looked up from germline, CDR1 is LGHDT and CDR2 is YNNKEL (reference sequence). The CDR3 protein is CASSSTELNEQYF.

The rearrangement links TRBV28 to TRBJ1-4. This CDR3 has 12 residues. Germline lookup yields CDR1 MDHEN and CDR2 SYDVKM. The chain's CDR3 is CASSVSPEKLFF. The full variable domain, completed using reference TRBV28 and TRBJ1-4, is DVKVTQSSRYLVKRTGEKVFLECVQDMDHENMFWYRQDPGLGLRLIYFSYDVKMKEKGDIPEGYSVSREKKERFSLILESASTNQTSMYLCASSVSPEKLFFGSGTQLSVL.

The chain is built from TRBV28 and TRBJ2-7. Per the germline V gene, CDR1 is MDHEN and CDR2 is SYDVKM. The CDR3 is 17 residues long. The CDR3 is CASSLVLGTSGSWEQYF.

CDR3 loop: CASSHSGSQETQYF. The genes are TRBV7-7 and TRBJ2-5. The CDR3 extends over 14 amino acids. Germline V gene data show CDR1 as SSHAT and CDR2 as FNYEAQ (reference sequence).

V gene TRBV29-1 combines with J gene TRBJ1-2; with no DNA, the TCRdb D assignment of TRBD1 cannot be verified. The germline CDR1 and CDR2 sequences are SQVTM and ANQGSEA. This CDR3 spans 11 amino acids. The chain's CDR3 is CSVVTGTGYTF. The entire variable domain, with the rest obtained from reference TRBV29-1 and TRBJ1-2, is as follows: SAVISQKPSRDICQRGTSLTIQCQVDSQVTMMFWYRQQPGQSLTLIATANQGSEATYESGFVIDKFPISRPNLTFSTLTVSNMSPEDSSIYLCSVVTGTGYTFGSGTRLTVV.

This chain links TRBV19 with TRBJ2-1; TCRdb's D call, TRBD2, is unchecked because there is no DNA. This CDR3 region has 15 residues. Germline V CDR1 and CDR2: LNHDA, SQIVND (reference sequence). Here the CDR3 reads CASSLGTSYPGEQFF.

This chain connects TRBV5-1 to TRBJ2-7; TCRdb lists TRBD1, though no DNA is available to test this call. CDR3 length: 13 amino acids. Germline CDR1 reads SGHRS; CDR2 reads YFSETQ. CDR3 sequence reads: CASNPDGPYEQYF.

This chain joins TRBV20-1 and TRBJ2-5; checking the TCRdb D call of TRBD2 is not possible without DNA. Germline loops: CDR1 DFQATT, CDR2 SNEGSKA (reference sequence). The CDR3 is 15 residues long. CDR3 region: CSARNWASGQETQYF.

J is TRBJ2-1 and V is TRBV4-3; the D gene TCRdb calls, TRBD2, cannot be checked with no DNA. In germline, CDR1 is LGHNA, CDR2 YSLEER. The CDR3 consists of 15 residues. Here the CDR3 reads CASSQATSGANEQFF.

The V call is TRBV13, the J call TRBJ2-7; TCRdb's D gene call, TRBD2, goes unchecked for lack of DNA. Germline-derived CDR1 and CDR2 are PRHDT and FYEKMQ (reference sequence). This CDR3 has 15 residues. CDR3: CASSLFQRSGLEQYF.

CDR3 residues: CSSEVGNYNEQFF. This chain connects TRBV29-1 to TRBJ2-1. CDR3 length: 13 amino acids. CDR1 is SQVTM, CDR2 ANQGSEA, per germline.

The CDR3: CASSIGPAGTEQFF. The chain couples TRBV19 to TRBJ2-1; TCRdb designates TRBD2, a call that cannot be tested without DNA. This CDR3 is built from 14 residues. CDR1 and CDR2 from the germline V gene are LNHDA and SQIVND (reference sequence).

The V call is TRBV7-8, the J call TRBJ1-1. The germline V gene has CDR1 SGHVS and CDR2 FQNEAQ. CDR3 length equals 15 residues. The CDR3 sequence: CASSHPQWEDTEAFF.

Here the CDR3 reads CASTYQETQYF. This sequence joins TRBV28 and TRBJ2-5. Germline CDR1 MDHEN, CDR2 SYDVKM. This CDR3 region has 11 residues. The complete variable domain, with remaining parts taken from reference TRBV28 and TRBJ2-5, reads DVKVTQSSRYLVKRTGEKVFLECVQDMDHENMFWYRQDPGLGLRLIYFSYDVKMKEKGDIPEGYSVSREKKERFSLILESASTNQTSMYLCASTYQETQYFGPGTRLLVL.

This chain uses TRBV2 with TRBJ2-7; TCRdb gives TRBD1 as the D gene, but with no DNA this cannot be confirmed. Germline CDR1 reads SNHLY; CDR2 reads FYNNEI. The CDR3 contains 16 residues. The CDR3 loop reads CASSTEGQETTYEQYF. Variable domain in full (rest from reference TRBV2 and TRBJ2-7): EPEVTQTPSHQVTQMGQEVILRCVPISNHLYFYWYRQILGQKVEFLVSFYNNEISEKSEIFDDQFSVERPDGSNFTLKIRSTKLEDSAMYFCASSTEGQETTYEQYFGPGTRLTVT.

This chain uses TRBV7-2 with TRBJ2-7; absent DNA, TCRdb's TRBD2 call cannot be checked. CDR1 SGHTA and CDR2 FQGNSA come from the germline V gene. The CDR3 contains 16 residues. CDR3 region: CASSPETSLASYEQYF.

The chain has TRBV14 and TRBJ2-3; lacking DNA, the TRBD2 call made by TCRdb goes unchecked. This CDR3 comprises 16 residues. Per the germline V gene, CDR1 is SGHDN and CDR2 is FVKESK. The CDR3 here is CASSQARRGPTDTQYF.

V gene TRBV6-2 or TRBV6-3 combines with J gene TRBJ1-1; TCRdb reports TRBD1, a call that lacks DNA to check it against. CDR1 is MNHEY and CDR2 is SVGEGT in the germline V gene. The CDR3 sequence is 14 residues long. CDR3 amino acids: CASSYHRQGTEAFF.

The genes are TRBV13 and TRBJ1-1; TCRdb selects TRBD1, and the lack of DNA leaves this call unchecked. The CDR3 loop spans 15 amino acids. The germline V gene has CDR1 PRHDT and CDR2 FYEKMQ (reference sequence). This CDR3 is CASSTYVGANTEAFF.

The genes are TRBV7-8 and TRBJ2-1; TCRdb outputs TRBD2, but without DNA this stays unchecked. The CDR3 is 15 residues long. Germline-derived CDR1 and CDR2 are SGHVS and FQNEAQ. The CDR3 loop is CASSSRTSSYNEQFF.